This T cell receptor beta chain appears in the sequencing data of a study of OX40 agonist ivuxolimab in advanced cancers. Turning to the study itself: Head and neck, renal cell, melanoma or hepatocellular carcinoma were the cancers that dose-escalation patients had. Prior therapy, whether anti-PD-1, anti-PD-L1 or anti-CTLA-4, was allowed, and roughly 44% had some. The study, taken as a whole, reports: Fewer expanded clones were found on average in CD4+ than in CD8+ T cells. At 0.1 to 3.0 mg/kg and by week 6, clonal expansion occurred in CD4+ and CD8+ blood T cells.

The data were produced by immunoSEQ multiplex PCR, yet TCRdb's version contains in-frame clones alone and is incomplete. The table has over 55,000 clones, 70% to 90% seen once. This CDR3 region has 17 residues. Germline CDR1 reads LNHDA; CDR2 reads SQIVND (reference sequence). V gave up 0 bases and J gave up 0 bases, with 9 bases separating them. Of note for this clone: Its antigen is not known.

The chain is built from TRBV19 and TRBJ2-6, with D possibly matching TRBD2 (5 bases). This receptor was taken from an adult with an advanced solid tumor such as melanoma, head and neck, liver or kidney cancer. The specimen comprised CD4+ or CD8+ T cells sorted from blood, sampled in a trial of the OX40 agonist ivuxolimab. The CDR3: CASSIDSGSSGANVLTF. CDR3 DNA sequence: TGTGCCAGTAGTATAGATTCGGGGAGCTCTGGGGCCAACGTCCTGACTTTC.